This TCR beta chain was identified in a study of radiation and T cells in renal cell carcinoma. Study background: Nephrectomy followed 15 Gy stereotactic body radiation by 4 weeks. Overall study findings and caveats: Top tumor clonotypes rose in blood 2 weeks post-radiation, then contracted.

The data were produced by immunoSEQ multiplex PCR, yet TCRdb's version contains in-frame clones alone and is incomplete. In the table there are some 120,000 clones, around 80% of which are singletons. As regards this clone: Its antigen is not identified.

Documented time point: baseline pretreatment blood. Regarding treatment: 15 Gy SBRT to primary tumor, nephrectomy 4 weeks later. Radiation-treated patients gave blood at baseline, week 2 and week 4. This receptor was obtained from a woman aged 55 to 70 with renal cell carcinoma. Source: blood, taken from a patient whose treatment included radiotherapy and nephrectomy.

This chain's CDR3 is CASTGRASGANVLTF. In DNA, the CDR3 is TGTGCCAGCACAGGACGCGCCTCTGGGGCCAACGTCCTGACTTTC. The rearrangement links TRBV28 to TRBJ2-6; D ambiguous. Trimming stripped 7 bases from V and 0 bases from J, with 10 bases between. The CDR3 totals 15 residues. Germline V gives CDR1 MDHEN, CDR2 SYDVKM.